A single sample gave rise to the 10 T cell receptor beta chains below, sequenced in a study of T cell responses to AZD1222 COVID-19 vaccine (dated by TCRdb to the early 2020s). Libraries were built with the immunoSEQ multiplex PCR assay. TCRdb stores this immuneACCESS table with in-frame sequences only. Part of the clones is absent; in the studies checked, under half of the shortfall reflects unresolved V genes, and no reason is known for the rest. The sample table records roughly 51,000 clones; roughly 90% of these occur just once. The ten largest clones add up to approximately 15% of the sample. The time point label here, explained by the study, means: about 28 days (+/-7) after the second vaccine dose. This specimen consisted of peripheral blood, obtained 28 days after the second AZD1222 dose. The receptors shown here come from an adult who received the AZD1222 COVID-19 vaccine.

V gene TRBV11-2 combines with J gene TRBJ2-5; 9 bases agree with TRBD1. V dropped 6 bases and J dropped 7; count of bases not matched to a gene: 6. The germline gives CDR1 SGHAT, CDR2 FQNNGV. The CDR3 is 13 residues long. Here the CDR3 DNA reads TGTGCCAGCAGGACAACAGGGGGCGGGACCCAGTACTTC. Translation: CASRTTGGGTQYF. The full variable domain, rest sourced from reference TRBV11-2 and TRBJ2-5, is EAGVAQSPRYKIIEKRQSVAFWCNPISGHATLYWYQQILGQGPKLLIQFQNNGVVDDSQLPKDRFSAERLKGVDSTLKIQPAKLEDSAVYLCASRTTGGGTQYFGPGTRLLVL.

This clone was seen a single time. The chain carries TRBV27 and TRBJ1-2, with D tentatively TRBD1 (5 bases). Germline-derived CDR1 and CDR2 are MNHEY and SMNVEV (reference sequence). The CDR3 runs 16 residues. Trimming shortened V by 3 bases and J by 1 base, and 15 bases separated the two germline ends. The CDR3 DNA is TGTGCCAGCAGTTTCCGGGGCCGGACTGATAACTATGGCTACACCTTC. Its translation: CASSFRGRTDNYGYTF.

The rearrangement joins TRBV7-3 to TRBJ1-2, with D tentatively TRBD1 (5 bases). CDR1 is SGHTA, CDR2 FQGTGA, per germline. The CDR3 consists of 15 residues. The V end lost 0 bases, the J end lost 3 bases, and 11 bases lay between the germline ends. The CDR3 loop is CASSLTLGTDYGYTF. The CDR3 DNA reads TGTGCCAGCAGCTTAACATTGGGGACGGACTATGGCTACACCTTC.

The V gene is TRBV10-1, the J gene TRBJ2-7; 11 nucleotides agree with TRBD2. There are 15 residues in the CDR3. Germline V gene sequence: CDR1 WNHNN, CDR2 SYGVQD (reference sequence). The V and J ends lost 3 bases and 4 bases, in that order; junction bases with no gene match: 5. Here the CDR3 reads CASSDPTSGSYEQYF. CDR3 nucleotide sequence: TGCGCCAGCAGTGATCCCACTAGCGGGAGTTACGAGCAGTACTTC.

The genes are TRBV5-6 and TRBJ2-3; 9 bases fit TRBD2. Trimming cost V 1 base and J 3 bases; bases outside gene matches: 6. The germline V gene has CDR1 SGHDT and CDR2 YYEEEE. The CDR3 extends over 16 amino acids. The CDR3 protein is CASSLMVAGVTDTQYF. In nucleotides, the CDR3 is TGTGCCAGCAGCTTGATGGTAGCGGGAGTGACAGATACGCAGTATTTT.

The V and J genes are TRBV6-2 or TRBV6-3 and TRBJ1-2; 7 bases match TRBD1. The CDR3 is made up of 14 amino acids. Unmatched junction bases numbered 4, after V lost 2 bases and J lost 4 bases. From germline, CDR1 is MNHEY and CDR2 SVGEGT. The CDR3 region has the DNA TGTGCCAGCAGTTACGGCAGGGGGACCTATGGCTACACCTTC. It yields the protein CASSYGRGTYGYTF.

The V and J genes are TRBV5-1 and TRBJ2-7; 11 bases match TRBD2. CDR1 and CDR2 from the germline V gene are SGHRS and YFSETQ. The J segment lost 7 bases and the V segment lost 4 bases, leaving 7 bases of the junction unmatched. The CDR3 is made up of 14 amino acids. The CDR3, as DNA: TGCGCCAGCAGCGTACTAGCGGGAGATGGAGAGCAGTACTTC. It encodes CASSVLAGDGEQYF.

This chain joins TRBV30 and TRBJ2-7; D is undetermined. The V end was cut by 8 bases, the J end by 2 bases, with 22 bases between. CDR3 size: 15 residues. Germline values: CDR1 GTSNPN, CDR2 SVGIG (reference sequence). The CDR3 is CATLIAVGWTYEQYF. CDR3 DNA: TGTGCCACCCTGATTGCGGTGGGATGGACCTACGAGCAGTACTTC.

The chain carries TRBV2 and TRBJ2-7; TRBD1 matches 10 bases. CDR3 length: 15 amino acids. The V gene end was trimmed by 6 bases and the J gene end by 4 bases; junction bases not matched to a gene: 9. Germline V gene sequence: CDR1 SNHLY, CDR2 FYNNEI. The CDR3: CASRETGQGFYEQYF. DNA for the CDR3: TGTGCCAGCAGGGAAACGGGACAGGGGTTTTACGAGCAGTACTTC.

The chain employs TRBV7-9 and TRBJ1-4; no reliable D call. The V gene lost 5 bases and the J gene lost 9 bases, with 10 bases spanning the gap. In germline, CDR1 is SEHNR, CDR2 FQNEAQ (reference sequence). The CDR3 has 12 amino acids. The CDR3 sequence: CASSAPRQKLFF. CDR3 in DNA: TGTGCCAGCAGCGCCCCGAGGCAAAAACTGTTTTTT.